Following are 5 T cell receptor beta chains from one sample sequenced in a study of T-cell memory formation after mild COVID-19. TCRdb processed the 5' RACE reads anew with MiXCR; each CDR3 protein has one entry. The sample consists of hundreds of thousands of distinct CDR3 sequences, roughly 18% of them appearing once. The sequencing input was PBMCs or a T cell subset sorted from them (not recorded which). The receptors stem from an adult woman who had mild COVID-19 (a few samples of this study predate the infection). Cell type and time point are not known.

This chain links TRBV6-2 or TRBV6-3 with TRBJ2-1; D is possibly TRBD2 (5 bases). CDR1 and CDR2 (germline): MNHEY, SVGEGT. Trimming took off 0 bases at V and 10 bases at J, with 19 bases between the two ends. This CDR3 comprises 16 residues. CDR3 in DNA: TGTGCCAGCAGTTACTCGAGCCTAGCCCCGGTCCGGGAGCAGTTCTTC. Translating gives CASSYSSLAPVREQFF.

The chain is built from TRBV7-9 and TRBJ1-1; the D is unclear. Looked up from germline, CDR1 is SEHNR and CDR2 is FQNEAQ (reference sequence). This CDR3 region has 15 residues. The V end lost 2 bases, the J end lost 2 bases, and 12 bases lay between the germline ends. The CDR3 is CASSLSRGINTEAFF. The CDR3 nucleotides read TGTGCCAGCAGCTTAAGTCGTGGAATCAACACTGAAGCTTTCTTT.

The chain has TRBV6-1 and TRBJ2-3, with TRBD2 as a possible D gene (7 bases). This CDR3 spans 18 amino acids. Looked up from germline, CDR1 is MNHNS and CDR2 is SASEGT. Trimming left V 7 bases short and J 2 bases short, with 25 bases between. CDR3 DNA sequence: TGTGCCAGCAAGAGGGGGGGCGGGACGACGATCCACACAGATACGCAGTATTTT. Protein product: CASKRGGGTTIHTDTQYF.

The chain is built from TRBV5-6 and TRBJ1-3, with TRBD1 as a possible D gene (5 bases). The CDR3 length is 16 residues. Germline V lookup: CDR1 SGHDT, CDR2 YYEEEE. V was pared by 4 bases and J by 0 bases, with 14 bases between. DNA for the CDR3: TGTGCCAGCAGCACGCAGACAGCCTACTCTGGAAACACCATATATTTT. Translating gives CASSTQTAYSGNTIYF.

The genes are TRBV6-5 and TRBJ2-7, with TRBD1 matching over 7 bases. Per the germline V gene, CDR1 is MNHEY and CDR2 is SVGAGI. With V trimmed by 0 bases and J by 2 bases, 4 bases remained unmatched. The CDR3 is 15 amino acids. The CDR3 DNA is TGTGCCAGCAGTTACTCAGGGGGCAGCACCTACGAGCAGTACTTC. Encoded protein: CASSYSGGSTYEQYF.